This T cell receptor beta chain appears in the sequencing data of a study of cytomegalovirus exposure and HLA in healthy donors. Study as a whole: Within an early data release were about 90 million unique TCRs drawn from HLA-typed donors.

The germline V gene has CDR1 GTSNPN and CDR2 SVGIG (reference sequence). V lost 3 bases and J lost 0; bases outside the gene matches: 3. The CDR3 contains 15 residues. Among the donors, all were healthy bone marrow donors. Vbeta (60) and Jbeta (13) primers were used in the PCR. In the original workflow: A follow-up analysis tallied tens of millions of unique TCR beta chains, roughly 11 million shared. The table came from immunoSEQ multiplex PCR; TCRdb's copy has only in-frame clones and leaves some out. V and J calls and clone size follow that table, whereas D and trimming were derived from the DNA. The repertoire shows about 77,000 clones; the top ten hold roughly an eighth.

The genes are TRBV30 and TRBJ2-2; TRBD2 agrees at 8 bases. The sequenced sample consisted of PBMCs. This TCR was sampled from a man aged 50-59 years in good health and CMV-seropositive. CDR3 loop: CAWRSGGANTGELFF. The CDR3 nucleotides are TGTGCCTGGAGGTCGGGGGGGGCGAACACCGGGGAGCTGTTTTTT.